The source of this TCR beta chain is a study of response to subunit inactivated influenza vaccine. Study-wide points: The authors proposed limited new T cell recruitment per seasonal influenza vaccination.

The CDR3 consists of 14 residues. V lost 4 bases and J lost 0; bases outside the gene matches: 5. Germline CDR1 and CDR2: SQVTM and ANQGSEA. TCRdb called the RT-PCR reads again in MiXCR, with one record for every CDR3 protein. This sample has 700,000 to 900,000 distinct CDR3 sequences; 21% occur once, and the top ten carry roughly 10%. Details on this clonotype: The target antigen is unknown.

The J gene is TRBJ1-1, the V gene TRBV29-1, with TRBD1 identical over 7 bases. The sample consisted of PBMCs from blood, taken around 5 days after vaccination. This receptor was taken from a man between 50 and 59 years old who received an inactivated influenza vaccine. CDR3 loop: CSVARGQMNTEAFF. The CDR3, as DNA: TGCAGCGTTGCCCGGGGACAGATGAACACTGAAGCTTTCTTT. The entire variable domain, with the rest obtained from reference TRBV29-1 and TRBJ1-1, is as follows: SAVISQKPSRDICQRGTSLTIQCQVDSQVTMMFWYRQQPGQSLTLIATANQGSEATYESGFVIDKFPISRPNLTFSTLTVSNMSPEDSSIYLCSVARGQMNTEAFFGQGTRLTVV.